A selection of T cell receptor beta chains follows, all from one sample in a study of cytomegalovirus exposure and HLA in healthy donors. Clones were sequenced by immunoSEQ multiplex PCR, and TCRdb holds only the in-frame ones, with some missing. The table shows 200,000 to 250,000 clones, with 78% occurring only once. The sequencing input was PBMCs. Receptors originate from a male donor in good health and CMV-seronegative. The CDR3 runs from the conserved cysteine through the conserved F or W. A D gene is named only where the DNA matches it firmly. Clone size is given for some rows only: seen once, a few or many times, or a class if the clone is expanded.

d_call	v_call	j_call	clone_size	cdr3_nt	cdr3_aa
TRBD1	TRBV7-2	TRBJ1-2	.	TGTGCCAGCAGCCAGAGGGGGCTTTACGGCTACACCTTC	CASSQRGLYGYTF
TRBD1	TRBV18	TRBJ1-1	.	TGTGCCAGCTCACGGACGGGACAGACTGAAGCTTTCTTT	CASSRTGQTEAFF
.	TRBV11-1	TRBJ2-1	once	TGTGCCAGCAGCTTAGGCTCAGGGTCGGCCTCCACGGGGGTTAATGAGCAGTTCTTC	CASSLGSGSASTGVNEQFF
TRBD1	TRBV5-1	TRBJ2-3	.	TGCGCCAGCAGGGAAAGGACAGGGGGTGGGTCAGATACGCAGTATTTT	CASRERTGGGSDTQYF
.	TRBV6-1	TRBJ2-3	.	TGTGCCAGCAGTTTAAAACACGGGAGTGATACGCAGTATTTT	CASSLKHGSDTQYF
TRBD1	TRBV6-1	TRBJ1-5	.	TGTGCCAGCAGTTCCGCCAGGGGGCCACGTCAGCCCCAGCATTTT	CASSSARGPRQPQHF
.	TRBV4-2	TRBJ2-1	.	TGTGCCAGCAGCCTAGAACAGGGTAATGAGCAGTTCTTC	CASSLEQGNEQFF
TRBD2	TRBV29-1	TRBJ2-7	.	TGCAGCGTTGAGTTGGCGGGAGGGATGAAGTCCTACGAGCAGTACTTC	CSVELAGGMKSYEQYF
.	TRBV28	TRBJ2-3	.	TGTGCCAGCAGTATACAGCACGGCACAGATACGCAGTATTTT	CASSIQHGTDTQYF
TRBD2	TRBV5-1	TRBJ2-7	.	TGCGCCAGCAGCTCCGGGACTAGCGGGACGTACGAGCAGTACTTC	CASSSGTSGTYEQYF
.	TRBV4-2	TRBJ2-1	.	TGTGCCAGCAGCCAAGATCTTAGCCAGGGTGAGAATGAGCAGTTCTTC	CASSQDLSQGENEQFF
TRBD2	TRBV27	TRBJ2-1	.	TGTGCCAGCAGTTACACGGGAGGGGGTCATGAGCAGTTCTTC	CASSYTGGGHEQFF
TRBD2	TRBV9	TRBJ2-3	.	TGTGCCAGCAGCGCCAGCGGGAGAGGGGGAGATACGCAGTATTTT	CASSASGRGGDTQYF
.	TRBV7-9	TRBJ1-1	.	TGTGCCAGCAGCTTATGGCCCGCTCAGGGGCGCCTTAAGAACACTGAAGCTTTCTTT	CASSLWPAQGRLKNTEAFF
.	TRBV11-2	TRBJ1-1	.	TGTGCCAGCAGGCGGACTGGCTTTGAAGCTTTCTTT	CASRRTGFEAFF
.	TRBV6-1	TRBJ2-7	.	TGTGCCAGCGCAACAGCGGAGCCCCCCTACGAGCAGTACTTC	CASATAEPPYEQYF
TRBD2	TRBV28	TRBJ2-1	.	TGTGCCAGCCAAGCGGGAGCAGACTACAATGAGCAGTTCTTC	CASQAGADYNEQFF
TRBD1	TRBV27	TRBJ2-2	.	TGTGCCAGCAGTTTATCGACAGGGGGCGCCCAAATCCCACGCCCAACCTTGAACACCGGGGAGCTGTTTTTT	CASSLSTGGAQIPRPTLNTGELFF
.	TRBV18	TRBJ2-5	.	TGTGCCAGCTCACCTGGGACACTTACCCAAGAGACCCAGTACTTC	CASSPGTLTQETQYF
.	TRBV19	TRBJ1-2	.	TGTGCCAGTAGTATAAAAAGAGATACTAACTATGGCTACACCTTC	CASSIKRDTNYGYTF
TRBD1	TRBV19	TRBJ2-4	.	TGTGCCAGTAGTAGGAGACAGGGGGTCAAAAACATTCAGTACTTC	CASSRRQGVKNIQYF
.	TRBV6-5	TRBJ2-7	few	TGTGCCAGCAGTTACGGTGGGAGAGCGAGGACCTACGAGCAGTACTTC	CASSYGGRARTYEQYF
TRBD1	TRBV4-1	TRBJ1-5	.	TGCGCCAGCAGCCTATATCCCCGGGACAGGAGGGGTCAGCCCCAGCATTTT	CASSLYPRDRRGQPQHF
.	TRBV19	TRBJ1-4	.	TGTGCCAGTAGTACTCGGAGAGGAGATGAAAAACTGTTTTTT	CASSTRRGDEKLFF
TRBD1	TRBV19	TRBJ2-7	.	TGTGCCAGTAGTACGTCGACACAGGGGGCCTACGAGCAGTACTTC	CASSTSTQGAYEQYF
TRBD1	TRBV28	TRBJ2-5	.	TGTGCCAGCAGTTCGACAGGGGACCAAGAGACCCAGTACTTC	CASSSTGDQETQYF
.	TRBV7-9	TRBJ2-4	.	TGTGCCAGCAGCCCCCAGGGGGGATCCAAAAACATTCAGTACTTC	CASSPQGGSKNIQYF
.	TRBV5-8	TRBJ1-2	.	TGTGCCAGCAGCTTGGTGCCAGGGCTATATGGCTACACCTTC	CASSLVPGLYGYTF
.	TRBV6-1	TRBJ2-7	few	TGTGCCAGCAGGGCAGGGATATCCTACGAGCAGTACTTC	CASRAGISYEQYF
.	TRBV28	TRBJ2-1	.	TGTGCCAGCAGTTTAGGGAGATACAATGAGCAGTTCTTC	CASSLGRYNEQFF
.	TRBV19	TRBJ1-3	few	TGTGCCAGTAGTATCGCCAGGGCTGGAAACACCATATATTTT	CASSIARAGNTIYF
TRBD1	TRBV5-1	TRBJ2-7	.	TGCGCCAGCAGCCTGGGACAGGGGGCTGACGAGCAGTACTTC	CASSLGQGADEQYF
.	TRBV5-5	TRBJ2-3	.	TGTGCCAGCAGCTTAGGGGGGCTAGCGGCTAGCACAGATACGCAGTATTTT	CASSLGGLAASTDTQYF
TRBD1	TRBV27	TRBJ1-1	.	TGTGCCAGCAGCCGAGGGCAGGGACAGGGAACTGAAGCTTTCTTT	CASSRGQGQGTEAFF
.	TRBV19	TRBJ2-7	once	TGTGCCAGTAGTATTCGAGCCAGGGCCCAACTTTACGAGCAGTACTTC	CASSIRARAQLYEQYF
.	TRBV5-1	TRBJ2-2	few	TGCGCCAGCTGTCTGGGCCTGAGGAACACCGGGGAGCTGTTTTTT	CASCLGLRNTGELFF
.	TRBV6-5	TRBJ1-5	few	TGTGCCAGCAGTAGTCATGCGGGCAATCAGCCCCAGCATTTT	CASSSHAGNQPQHF
TRBD1	TRBV6-5	TRBJ2-7	few	TGTGCCAGCAGTTACTACAGGGGGGACTCCTACGAGCAGTACTTC	CASSYYRGDSYEQYF
.	TRBV15	TRBJ1-2	.	TGTGCCACCAGCAGAGATCGGCAGGATCTCAATGGCTACACCTTC	CATSRDRQDLNGYTF
TRBD1	TRBV7-2	TRBJ2-3	.	TGTGCCAGCAGCTTGGACAGGGGAACAGATACGCAGTATTTT	CASSLDRGTDTQYF
.	TRBV2	TRBJ1-4	.	TGTGCCAGCAGCGCACAGCGGGAGGTGACTAATGAAAAACTGTTTTTT	CASSAQREVTNEKLFF